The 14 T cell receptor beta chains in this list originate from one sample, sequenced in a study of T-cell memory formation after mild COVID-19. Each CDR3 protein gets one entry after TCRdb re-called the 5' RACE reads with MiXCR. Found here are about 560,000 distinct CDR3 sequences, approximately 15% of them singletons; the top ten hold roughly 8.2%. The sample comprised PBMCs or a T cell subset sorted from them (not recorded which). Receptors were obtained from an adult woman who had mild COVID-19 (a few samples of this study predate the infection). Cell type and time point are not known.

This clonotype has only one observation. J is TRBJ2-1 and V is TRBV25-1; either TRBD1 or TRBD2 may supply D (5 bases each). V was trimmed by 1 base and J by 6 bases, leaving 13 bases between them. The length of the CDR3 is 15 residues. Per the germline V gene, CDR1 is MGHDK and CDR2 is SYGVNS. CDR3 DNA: TGTGCCAGCAGTGAATGGGGGTCTGGTACCAATGAGCAGTTCTTC. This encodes CASSEWGSGTNEQFF.

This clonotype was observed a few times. CDR3 protein: CASSPLFRGGETQYF. The CDR3 DNA follows: TGTGCCAGCTCACCACTTTTCAGGGGTGGAGAGACCCAGTACTTC. The rearrangement links TRBV18 to TRBJ2-5, with D perhaps TRBD1 (6 bases). The CDR3 runs to 15 residues. Trimming took off 1 base at V and 4 bases at J, with 13 bases between the two ends. Germline-derived CDR1 and CDR2 are KGHSH and LQKENI.

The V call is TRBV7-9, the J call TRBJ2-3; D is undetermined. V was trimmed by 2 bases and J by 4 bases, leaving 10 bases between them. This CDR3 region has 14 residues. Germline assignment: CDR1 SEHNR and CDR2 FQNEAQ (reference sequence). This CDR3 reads CASSLSSRADTQYF. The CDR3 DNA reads TGTGCCAGCAGCTTAAGTAGCCGCGCAGATACGCAGTATTTT.

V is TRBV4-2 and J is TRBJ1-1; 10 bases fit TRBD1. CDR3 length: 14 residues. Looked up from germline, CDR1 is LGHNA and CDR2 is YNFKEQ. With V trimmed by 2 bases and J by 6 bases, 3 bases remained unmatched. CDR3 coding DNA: TGTGCCAGCAGCCAACCCGGGACAGGGGCTGAAGCTTTCTTT. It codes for CASSQPGTGAEAFF.

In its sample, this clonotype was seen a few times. The CDR3 DNA follows: TGTGCCAGCAGCTTATCAGGGCTCGACCGCTACACCTTC. It specifies CASSLSGLDRYTF. The V call is TRBV7-2, the J call TRBJ1-2; possible D gene TRBD1, 5 bases. Germline assignment: CDR1 SGHTA and CDR2 FQGNSA. CDR3 length equals 13 residues. Trimming removed 2 bases from V and 9 bases from J, with 13 bases in between.

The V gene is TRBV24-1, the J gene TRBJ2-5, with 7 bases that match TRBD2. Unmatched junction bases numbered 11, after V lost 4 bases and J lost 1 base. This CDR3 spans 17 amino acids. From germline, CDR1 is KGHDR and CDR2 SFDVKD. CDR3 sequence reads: CATSDPLPGLPQETQYF. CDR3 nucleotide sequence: TGTGCCACCAGTGACCCCTTACCGGGACTACCCCAAGAGACCCAGTACTTC.

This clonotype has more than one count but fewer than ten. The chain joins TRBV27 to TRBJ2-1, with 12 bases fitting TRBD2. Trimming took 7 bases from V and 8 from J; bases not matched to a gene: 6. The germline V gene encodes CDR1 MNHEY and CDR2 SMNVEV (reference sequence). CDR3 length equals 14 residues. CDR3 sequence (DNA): TGTGCCAGCACCCGACTAGCGGGAGTGCATGAGCAGTTCTTC. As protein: CASTRLAGVHEQFF.

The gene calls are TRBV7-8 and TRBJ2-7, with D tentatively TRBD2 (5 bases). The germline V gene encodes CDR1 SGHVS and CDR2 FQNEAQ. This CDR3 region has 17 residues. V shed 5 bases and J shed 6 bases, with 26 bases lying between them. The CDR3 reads CASSTVPGPRGLAEQYF. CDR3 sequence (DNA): TGTGCCAGCAGCACAGTTCCGGGCCCCCGGGGTCTTGCCGAGCAGTACTTC.

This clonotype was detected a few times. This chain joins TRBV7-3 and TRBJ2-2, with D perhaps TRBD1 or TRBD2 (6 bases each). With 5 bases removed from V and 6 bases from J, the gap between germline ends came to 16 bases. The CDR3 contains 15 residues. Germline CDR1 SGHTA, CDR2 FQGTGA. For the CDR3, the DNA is TGTGCCAGCAGCCCCTGGACAGTAGCGGCCGGGGAGCTGTTTTTT. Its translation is CASSPWTVAAGELFF.

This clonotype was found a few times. The CDR3 nucleotides are TGTGCCACCAGTGATCAAGACAGGGGGGACACCGGGGAGCTGTTTTTT. It yields the protein CATSDQDRGDTGELFF. This sequence joins TRBV24-1 and TRBJ2-2; TRBD1 matches 9 bases. The V gene's germline CDR1 is KGHDR and CDR2 SFDVKD. With V trimmed by 3 bases and J by 3 bases, 4 bases remained unmatched. This CDR3 is built from 16 residues.

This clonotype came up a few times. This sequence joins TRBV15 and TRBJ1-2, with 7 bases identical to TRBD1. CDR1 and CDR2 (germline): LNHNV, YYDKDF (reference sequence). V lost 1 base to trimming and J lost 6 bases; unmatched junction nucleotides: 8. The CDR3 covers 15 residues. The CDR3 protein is CATSRVRQGRNGYTF. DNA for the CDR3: TGTGCCACCAGCAGAGTTCGACAGGGCAGGAATGGCTACACCTTC.

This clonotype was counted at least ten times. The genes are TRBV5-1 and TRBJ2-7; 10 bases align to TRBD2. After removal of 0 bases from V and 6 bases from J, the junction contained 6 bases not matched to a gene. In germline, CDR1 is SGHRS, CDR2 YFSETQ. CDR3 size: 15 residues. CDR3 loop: CASSLELAGVGEQYF. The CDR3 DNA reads TGCGCCAGCAGCTTGGAGCTAGCGGGAGTCGGCGAGCAGTACTTC.

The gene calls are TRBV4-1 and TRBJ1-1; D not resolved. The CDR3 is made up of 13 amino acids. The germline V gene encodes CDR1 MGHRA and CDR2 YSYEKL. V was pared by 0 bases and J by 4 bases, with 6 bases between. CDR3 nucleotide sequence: TGCGCCAGCAGCCAAGAGGGTACCACTGAAGCTTTCTTT. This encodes CASSQEGTTEAFF.

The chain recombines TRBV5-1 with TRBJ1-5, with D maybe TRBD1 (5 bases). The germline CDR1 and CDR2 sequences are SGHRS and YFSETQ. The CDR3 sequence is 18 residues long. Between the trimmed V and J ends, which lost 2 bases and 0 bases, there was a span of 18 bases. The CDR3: CASSFPPNYRYSNQPQHF. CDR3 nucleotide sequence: TGCGCCAGCAGCTTTCCCCCTAATTACAGGTATAGCAATCAGCCCCAGCATTTT.